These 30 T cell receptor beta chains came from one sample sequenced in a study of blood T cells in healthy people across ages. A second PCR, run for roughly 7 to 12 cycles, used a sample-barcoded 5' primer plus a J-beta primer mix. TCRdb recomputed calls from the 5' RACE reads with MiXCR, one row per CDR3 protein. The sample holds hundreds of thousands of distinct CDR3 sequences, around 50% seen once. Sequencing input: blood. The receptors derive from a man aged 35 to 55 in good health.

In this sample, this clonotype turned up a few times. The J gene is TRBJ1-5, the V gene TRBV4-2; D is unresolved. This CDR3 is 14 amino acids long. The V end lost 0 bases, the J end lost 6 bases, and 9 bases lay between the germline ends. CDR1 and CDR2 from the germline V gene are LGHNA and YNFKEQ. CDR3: CASSQDYQGQPQHF. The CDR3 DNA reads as TGTGCCAGCAGCCAAGATTACCAAGGTCAGCCCCAGCATTTT.

CDR3 loop: CASSNPGQGEIHLETQYF. The CDR3 region has the DNA TGTGCCAGCAGTAACCCGGGACAGGGGGAAATACATTTAGAGACCCAGTACTTC. This chain connects TRBV27 to TRBJ2-4, with 11 bases identical to TRBD1. The J call may be in error: the DNA end matches TRBJ2-5 better. There are 18 residues in the CDR3. The germline V gene encodes CDR1 MNHEY and CDR2 SMNVEV (reference sequence).

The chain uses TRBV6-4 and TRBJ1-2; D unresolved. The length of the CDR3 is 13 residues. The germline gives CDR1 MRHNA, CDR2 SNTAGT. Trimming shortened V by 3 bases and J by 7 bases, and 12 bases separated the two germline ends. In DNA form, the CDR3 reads TGTGCCAGCAGTGAAACCGGATTCGGTGGCTACACCTTC. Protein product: CASSETGFGGYTF.

DNA for the CDR3: TGTGCCACCAGCGGCCAGGGGGTACAGGGAATACAAGAGACCCAGTACTTC. This sequence encodes CATSGQGVQGIQETQYF. The J gene is TRBJ2-5, the V gene TRBV15; 7 nucleotides agree with TRBD1. From germline, CDR1 is LNHNV and CDR2 YYDKDF (reference sequence). This CDR3 region has 17 residues. J gave up 2 bases and V 5 bases, and 14 bases lay outside the gene matches.

The CDR3 sequence: CSARDLGGAETQYF. The CDR3 region has the DNA TGCAGTGCTAGAGATTTGGGGGGCGCGGAGACCCAGTACTTC. The rearrangement uses TRBV20-1 and TRBJ2-5; D possibly uses TRBD1 or TRBD2 (6 bases each). V lost 0 bases to trimming and J lost 5 bases, with 13 bases between them. The CDR3 runs to 14 residues. Germline values: CDR1 DFQATT, CDR2 SNEGSKA (reference sequence).

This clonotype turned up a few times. The CDR3 loop is CASSRSQEVVEKLFF. The CDR3 DNA reads as TGTGCCAGCAGCCGCTCACAGGAAGTCGTTGAAAAACTGTTTTTT. The chain has TRBV4-2 and TRBJ1-4; TRBD1 might be the D (5 bases). Per germline, CDR1 LGHNA and CDR2 YNFKEQ. The CDR3 runs to 15 residues. V gave up 4 bases and J gave up 7 bases, with 16 bases separating them.

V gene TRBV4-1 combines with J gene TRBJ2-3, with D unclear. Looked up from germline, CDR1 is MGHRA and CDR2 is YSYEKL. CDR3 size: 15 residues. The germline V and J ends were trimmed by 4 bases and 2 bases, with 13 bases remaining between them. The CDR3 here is CASSLQVLTTDTQYF. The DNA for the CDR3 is TGCGCCAGCAGCCTCCAAGTTCTGACCACAGATACGCAGTATTTT.

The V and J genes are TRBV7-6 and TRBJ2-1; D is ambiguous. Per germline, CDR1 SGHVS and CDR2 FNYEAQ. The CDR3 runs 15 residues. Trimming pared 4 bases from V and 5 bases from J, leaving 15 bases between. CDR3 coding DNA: TGTGCCAGCAGCTCACCGGACCAGGTCAACAATGAGCAGTTCTTC. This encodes CASSSPDQVNNEQFF.

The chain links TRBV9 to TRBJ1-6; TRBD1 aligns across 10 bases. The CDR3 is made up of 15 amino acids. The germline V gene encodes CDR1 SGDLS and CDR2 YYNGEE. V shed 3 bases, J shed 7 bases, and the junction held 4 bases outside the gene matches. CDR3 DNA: TGTGCCAGCAGCGACATGGACAGGGGGAATTCACCCCTCCACTTT. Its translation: CASSDMDRGNSPLHF.

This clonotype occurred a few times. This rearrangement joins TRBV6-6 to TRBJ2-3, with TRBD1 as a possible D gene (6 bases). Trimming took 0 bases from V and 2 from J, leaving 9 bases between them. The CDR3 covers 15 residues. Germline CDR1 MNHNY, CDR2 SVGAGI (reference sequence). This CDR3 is CASSYSGGFTDTQYF. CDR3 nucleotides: TGTGCCAGCAGTTACTCAGGGGGTTTCACAGATACGCAGTATTTT.

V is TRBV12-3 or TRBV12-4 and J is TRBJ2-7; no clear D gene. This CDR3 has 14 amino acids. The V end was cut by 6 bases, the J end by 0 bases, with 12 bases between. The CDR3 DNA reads TGTGCCAGCAGCCCCCCTTCATCCTCCTACGAGCAGTACTTC. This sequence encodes CASSPPSSSYEQYF.

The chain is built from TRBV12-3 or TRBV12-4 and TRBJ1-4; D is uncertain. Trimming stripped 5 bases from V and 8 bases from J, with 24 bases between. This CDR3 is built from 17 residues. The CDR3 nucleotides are TGTGCCAGCAGTCCCCCTCCCTTCGCAGGAAACAGAGAAAAACTGTTTTTT. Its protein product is CASSPPPFAGNREKLFF.

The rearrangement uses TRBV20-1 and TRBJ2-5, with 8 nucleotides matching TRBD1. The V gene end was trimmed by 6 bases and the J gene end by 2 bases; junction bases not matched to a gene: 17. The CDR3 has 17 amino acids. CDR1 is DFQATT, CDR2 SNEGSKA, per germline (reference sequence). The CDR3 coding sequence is TGCAGTGCCCCAGCCACCGGACAGGGAGTGGGACAAGAGACCCAGTACTTC. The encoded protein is CSAPATGQGVGQETQYF.

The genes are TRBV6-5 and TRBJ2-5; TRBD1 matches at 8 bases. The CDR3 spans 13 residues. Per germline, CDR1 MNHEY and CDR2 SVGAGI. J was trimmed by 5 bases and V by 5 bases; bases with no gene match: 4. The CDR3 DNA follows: TGTGCCAGCAGTACTAACAGGGGGGAGACCCAGTACTTC. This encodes CASSTNRGETQYF.

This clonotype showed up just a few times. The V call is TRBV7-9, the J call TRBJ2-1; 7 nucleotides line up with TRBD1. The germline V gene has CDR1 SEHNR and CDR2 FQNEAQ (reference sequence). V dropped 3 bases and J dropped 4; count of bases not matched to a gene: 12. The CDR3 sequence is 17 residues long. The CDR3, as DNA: TGTGCCAGCAGCTTGCACTGGACAGGAGGCGGGTACAATGAGCAGTTCTTC. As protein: CASSLHWTGGGYNEQFF.

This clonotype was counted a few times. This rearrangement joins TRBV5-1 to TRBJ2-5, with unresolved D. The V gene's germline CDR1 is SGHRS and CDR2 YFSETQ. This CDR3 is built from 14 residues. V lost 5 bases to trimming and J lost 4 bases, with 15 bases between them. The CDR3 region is CASSRVQERETQYF. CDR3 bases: TGCGCCAGCAGTAGGGTCCAAGAGAGAGAGACCCAGTACTTC.

The CDR3 is CASSPSTSGRRYTQYF. DNA of the CDR3: TGTGCCAGCAGCCCATCCACTAGCGGGAGGCGGTATACGCAGTATTTT. This chain uses TRBV9 with TRBJ2-3, with TRBD2 matching over 12 bases. Trimming took 4 bases from V and 7 from J; bases not matched to a gene: 10. Per the germline V gene, CDR1 is SGDLS and CDR2 is YYNGEE. This CDR3 has 16 amino acids.

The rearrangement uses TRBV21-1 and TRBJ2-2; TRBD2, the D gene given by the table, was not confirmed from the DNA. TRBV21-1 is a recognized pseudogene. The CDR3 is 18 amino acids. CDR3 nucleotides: TGTGCCAGAATCGTAACGGTCCTAGCGGAAACGAACACCGGGGAGCTGTTTTTT. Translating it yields CARIVTVLAETNTGELFF.

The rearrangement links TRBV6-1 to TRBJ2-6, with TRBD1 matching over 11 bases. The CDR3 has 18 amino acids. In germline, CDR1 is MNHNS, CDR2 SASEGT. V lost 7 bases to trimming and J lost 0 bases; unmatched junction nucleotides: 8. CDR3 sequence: CASNTDRGPSSGANVLTF. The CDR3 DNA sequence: TGTGCCAGCAATACGGACAGGGGGCCGAGCTCTGGGGCCAACGTCCTGACTTTC.

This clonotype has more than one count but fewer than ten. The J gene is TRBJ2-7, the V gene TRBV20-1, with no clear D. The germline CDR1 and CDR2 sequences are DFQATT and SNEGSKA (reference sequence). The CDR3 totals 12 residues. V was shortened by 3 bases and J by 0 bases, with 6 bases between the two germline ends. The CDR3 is CSASSASYEQYF. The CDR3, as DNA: TGCAGTGCTAGCAGCGCCTCCTACGAGCAGTACTTC.

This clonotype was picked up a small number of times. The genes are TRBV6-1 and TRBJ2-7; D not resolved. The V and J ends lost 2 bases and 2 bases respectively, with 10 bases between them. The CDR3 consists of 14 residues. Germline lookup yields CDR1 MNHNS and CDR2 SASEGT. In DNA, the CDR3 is TGTGCCAGCAGTGAACTTTTGTCAGCCTACGAGCAGTACTTC. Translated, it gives CASSELLSAYEQYF.

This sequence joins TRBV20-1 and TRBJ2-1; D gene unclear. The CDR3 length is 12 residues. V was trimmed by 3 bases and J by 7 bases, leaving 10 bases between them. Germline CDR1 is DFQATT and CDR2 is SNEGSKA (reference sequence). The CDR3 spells CSASGYFNEQFF. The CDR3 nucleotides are TGCAGTGCTAGTGGTTACTTTAATGAGCAGTTCTTC.

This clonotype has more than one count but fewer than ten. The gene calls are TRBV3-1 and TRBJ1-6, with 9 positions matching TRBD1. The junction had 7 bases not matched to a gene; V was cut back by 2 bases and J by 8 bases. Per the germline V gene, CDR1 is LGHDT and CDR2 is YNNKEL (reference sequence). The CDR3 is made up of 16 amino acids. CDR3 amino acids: CASSQNTGGSHSPLHF. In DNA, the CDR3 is TGTGCCAGCAGCCAAAATACAGGGGGCTCCCATTCACCCCTCCACTTT.

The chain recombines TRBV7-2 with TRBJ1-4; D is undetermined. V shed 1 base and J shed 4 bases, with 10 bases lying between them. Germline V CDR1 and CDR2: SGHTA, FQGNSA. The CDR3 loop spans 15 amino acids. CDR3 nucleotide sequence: TGTGCCAGCAGCTTAGTCGGTACTAATAATGAAAAACTGTTTTTT. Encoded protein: CASSLVGTNNEKLFF.

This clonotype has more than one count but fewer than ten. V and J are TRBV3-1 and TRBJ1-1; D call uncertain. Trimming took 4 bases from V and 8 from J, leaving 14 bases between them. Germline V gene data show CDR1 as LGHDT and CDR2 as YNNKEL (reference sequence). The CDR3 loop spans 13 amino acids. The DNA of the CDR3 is TGTGCCAGCAGCCCAACACGATATCTGGAAGCTTTCTTT. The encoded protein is CASSPTRYLEAFF. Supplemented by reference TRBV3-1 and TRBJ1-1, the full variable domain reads DTAVSQTPKYLVTQMGNDKSIKCEQNLGHDTMYWYKQDSKKFLKIMFSYNNKELIINETVPNRFSPKSPDKAHLNLHINSLELGDSAVYFCASSPTRYLEAFFGQGTRLTVV.

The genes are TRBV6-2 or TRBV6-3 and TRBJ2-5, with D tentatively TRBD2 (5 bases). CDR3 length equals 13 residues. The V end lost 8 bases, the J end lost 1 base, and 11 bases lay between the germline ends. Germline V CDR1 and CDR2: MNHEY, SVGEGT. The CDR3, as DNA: TGTGCCAGCGCCAGGAGGTCCCAAGAGACCCAGTACTTC. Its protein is CASARRSQETQYF.

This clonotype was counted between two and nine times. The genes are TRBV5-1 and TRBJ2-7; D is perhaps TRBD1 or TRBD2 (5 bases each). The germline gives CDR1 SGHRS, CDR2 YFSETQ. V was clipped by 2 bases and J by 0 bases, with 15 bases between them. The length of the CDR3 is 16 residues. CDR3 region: CASSLNRDVSSYEQYF. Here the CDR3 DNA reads TGCGCCAGCAGCTTAAACCGGGACGTAAGCTCCTACGAGCAGTACTTC. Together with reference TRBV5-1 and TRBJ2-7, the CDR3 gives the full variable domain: KAGVTQTPRYLIKTRGQQVTLSCSPISGHRSVSWYQQTPGQGLQFLFEYFSETQRNKGNFPGRFSGRQFSNSRSEMNVSTLELGDSALYLCASSLNRDVSSYEQYFGPGTRLTVT.

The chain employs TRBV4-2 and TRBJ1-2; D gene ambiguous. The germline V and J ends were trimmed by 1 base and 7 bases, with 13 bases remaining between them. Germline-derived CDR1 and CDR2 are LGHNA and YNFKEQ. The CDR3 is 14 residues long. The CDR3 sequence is CASSQVSAVRGYTF. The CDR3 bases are TGTGCCAGCAGCCAAGTCAGCGCAGTACGTGGCTACACCTTC.

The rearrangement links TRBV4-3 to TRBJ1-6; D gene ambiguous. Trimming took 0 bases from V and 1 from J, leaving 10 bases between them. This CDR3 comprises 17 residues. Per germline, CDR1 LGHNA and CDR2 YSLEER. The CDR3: CASSQDIARSYNSPLHF. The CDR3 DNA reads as TGCGCCAGCAGCCAAGATATTGCCAGGTCCTATAATTCACCCCTCCACTTT.

CDR3 protein: CAISMGTSGGDEQYF. CDR3 nucleotides: TGTGCCATCAGTATGGGGACTAGCGGGGGAGATGAGCAGTACTTC. The V call is TRBV10-3, the J call TRBJ2-5, with 14 bases fitting TRBD2. Trimming removed 5 bases from V and 11 bases from J; junction bases left unmatched: 10. The CDR3 covers 15 residues. The germline V gene encodes CDR1 ENHRY and CDR2 SYGVKD.